This T cell receptor (beta chain) emerged from a study of long-term antiretroviral therapy in people with HIV. Study observations and caveats: ART was followed by higher diversity that remained below transplant donor controls.

This clone appeared a single time. Its specificity is not known. Runs used v3.0 of the immunoSEQ assay and were done at survey level. The table came from immunoSEQ multiplex PCR; TCRdb's copy has only in-frame clones and leaves some out. The sample includes roughly 28,000 clones, approximately 95% seen only once; the top ten take about 8%. The starting material was unsorted PBMCs, obtained 5.3 years after starting antiretroviral therapy. The receptor comes from a man aged 25 to 40 with HIV.

The CDR3, as DNA: TGTGCCAGCAGTTACACGGGACAGGGAGGGCCTGAGCAGTTCTTC. Its protein is CASSYTGQGGPEQFF. The chain employs TRBV6-5 and TRBJ2-1, with 9 bases lining up with TRBD1. The CDR3 has 15 amino acids. Germline assignment: CDR1 MNHEY and CDR2 SVGAGI. V trimming: 2 bases; J trimming: 9 bases; junction bases outside the gene matches: 8.